This T cell receptor (beta chain) was documented in a study of blood T cell repertoires in COVID-19. The wider study: Specimens from acute and convalescent COVID-19 originated in the United States, Italy and Spain. Sources were T cells, B-cell-depleted T cells, or PBMCs; the material itself was cDNA or gDNA.

This clone came up once. Libraries were prepared by immunoSEQ multiplex PCR; TCRdb keeps only in-frame clonotypes and omits some of them. The repertoire holds 200,000 or so clones, with approximately 88% as singletons. CDR3 length equals 13 residues. The V segment lost 4 bases and the J segment 6 bases; nucleotides outside the gene matches: 6. The V gene's germline CDR1 is SGHDT and CDR2 YYEEEE. The V and J genes are TRBV5-6 and TRBJ1-1; 7 nucleotides match TRBD1. The clonotype comes from a young woman who had recovered from COVID-19. Sequenced: PBMCs or T cells enriched from blood (not recorded which). The CDR3 nucleotides are TGTGCCAGCAGCGGAGGGGGCATAGCTGAAGCTTTCTTT. It yields the protein CASSGGGIAEAFF.